This TCR beta chain comes out of a study of cytomegalovirus exposure and HLA in healthy donors. This clone was observed a handful of times. Clones were read by immunoSEQ multiplex PCR, and TCRdb kept only the in-frame ones, dropping some. The profile shows about 160,000 clones, about 90% of them singletons. V gave up 10 bases and J gave up 8 bases, with 14 bases separating them. CDR1 is SEHNR, CDR2 FQNEAQ, per germline (reference sequence). CDR3 length: 11 residues. The chain employs TRBV7-9 and TRBJ1-2; D remains unclear. The origin of this receptor is a woman aged 25 to 45 in good health and CMV-seronegative. The sequenced sample consisted of PBMCs. The CDR3 is CATYVGHGYTF. The DNA of the CDR3 is TGTGCCACATACGTGGGCCACGGCTACACCTTC.